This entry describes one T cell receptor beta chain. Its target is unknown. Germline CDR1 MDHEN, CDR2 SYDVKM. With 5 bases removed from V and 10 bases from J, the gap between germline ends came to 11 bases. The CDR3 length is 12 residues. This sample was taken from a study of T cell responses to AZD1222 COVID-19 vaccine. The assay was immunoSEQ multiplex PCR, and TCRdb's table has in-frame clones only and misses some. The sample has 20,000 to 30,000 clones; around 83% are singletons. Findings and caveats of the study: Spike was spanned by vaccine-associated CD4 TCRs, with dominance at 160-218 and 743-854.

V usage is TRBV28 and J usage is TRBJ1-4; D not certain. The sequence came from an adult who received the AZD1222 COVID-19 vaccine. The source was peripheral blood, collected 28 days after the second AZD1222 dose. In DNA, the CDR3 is TGTGCCAGCAGTCTCCTCCGGGGAAAACTGTTTTTT. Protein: CASSLLRGKLFF.